The 20 T cell receptor beta chains listed next were all sequenced from one sample in a study of blood T cell repertoires in COVID-19. Here immunoSEQ multiplex PCR was the method, and the copy in TCRdb shows in-frame clones only, minus some. The sample yields 390,000 or so clones, about 89% seen once. Sequenced input: peripheral blood. The origin of the receptors is a woman in her 30s with COVID-19, enrolled during active disease.

The J gene is TRBJ1-6, the V gene TRBV4-3; D ambiguous. V lost 4 bases to trimming and J lost 6 bases, with 7 bases between them. CDR3 length: 13 residues. CDR1 is LGHNA and CDR2 is YSLEER in the germline V gene. The CDR3, as DNA: TGCGCCAGCAGCCTAGCACTTAATTCACCCCTCCACTTT. This codes for CASSLALNSPLHF.

The chain recombines TRBV9 with TRBJ1-5; perhaps TRBD1 as D (6 bases). The V end was cut by 1 base, the J end by 6 bases, with 11 bases between. In germline, CDR1 is SGDLS, CDR2 YYNGEE. The CDR3 length is 14 residues. The CDR3 spells CASSVQGLGQPQHF. The CDR3 nucleotides are TGTGCCAGCAGCGTACAGGGGCTGGGTCAGCCCCAGCATTTT. The full variable domain, in which reference TRBV9 and TRBJ1-5 provide the parts outside the CDR3, is DSGVTQTPKHLITATGQRVTLRCSPRSGDLSVYWYQQSLDQGLQFLIQYYNGEERAKGNILERFSAQQFPDLHSELNLSSLELGDSALYFCASSVQGLGQPQHFGDGTRLSIL.

V and J are TRBV27 and TRBJ1-5; no clear D. The germline gives CDR1 MNHEY, CDR2 SMNVEV (reference sequence). This CDR3 contains 13 residues. V was shortened by 4 bases and J by 6 bases, with 10 bases between the two germline ends. The chain's CDR3 is CASSSGLSQPQHF. The CDR3 coding sequence is TGTGCCAGCAGTTCCGGGTTGTCTCAGCCCCAGCATTTT.

The chain joins TRBV19 to TRBJ2-3; TRBD2 matches at 13 bases. V lost 4 bases to trimming and J lost 1 base; unmatched junction nucleotides: 5. The CDR3 loop spans 17 amino acids. The germline gives CDR1 LNHDA, CDR2 SQIVND (reference sequence). CDR3 DNA: TGTGCCAGTAGTAGGCCCGGGACTAGCGGGGGCACAGATACGCAGTATTTT. Its translation is CASSRPGTSGGTDTQYF.

The sample holds one count of this clone. This sequence joins TRBV4-3 and TRBJ2-2, with D maybe TRBD2 (6 bases). Trimming removed 0 bases from V and 2 bases from J, with 13 bases in between. Per germline, CDR1 LGHNA and CDR2 YSLEER. CDR3 length equals 17 residues. The CDR3 loop reads CASSQDGVGGNTGELFF. The CDR3 nucleotides read TGCGCCAGCAGCCAAGACGGAGTGGGGGGTAACACCGGGGAGCTGTTTTTT.

This chain uses TRBV10-2 with TRBJ2-7; perhaps TRBD1 as D (6 bases). V lost 5 bases, J lost 0 bases, and 23 bases lay in between. The CDR3 is 18 amino acids. Germline CDR1 is WSHSY and CDR2 is SAAADI. The CDR3 region is CASSLPTGSRESSYEQYF. The CDR3 coding sequence is TGCGCCAGCAGTCTTCCGACAGGTTCGAGGGAAAGCTCCTACGAGCAGTACTTC.

The V gene is TRBV11-1, the J gene TRBJ2-7; 7 bases are a match to TRBD1. After removal of 5 bases from V and 5 bases from J, the junction contained 6 bases not matched to a gene. Germline-derived CDR1 and CDR2 are SGHAT and FQDESV (reference sequence). The CDR3 runs to 13 residues. CDR3 sequence (DNA): TGTGCCAGCAGCCTCGACAGGGCCCACGAGCAGTACTTC. Its translation: CASSLDRAHEQYF.

The chain uses TRBV4-1 and TRBJ2-4; 7 bases are a match to TRBD2. The germline CDR1 and CDR2 sequences are MGHRA and YSYEKL. The V gene end was trimmed by 3 bases and the J gene end by 4 bases; junction bases not matched to a gene: 6. This CDR3 is 15 amino acids long. CDR3 in amino acids: CASSHILADKNIQYF. The CDR3 DNA sequence: TGCGCCAGCAGCCATATCCTAGCGGATAAAAACATTCAGTACTTC.

The chain links TRBV9 to TRBJ2-7; no clear D. The germline V gene encodes CDR1 SGDLS and CDR2 YYNGEE. Trimming removed 3 bases from V and 4 bases from J, with 14 bases in between. This CDR3 spans 14 amino acids. The CDR3 loop is CASSAGSVTYEQYF. The CDR3 DNA reads as TGTGCCAGCAGCGCAGGATCGGTGACGTACGAGCAGTACTTC.

In regard to this clone: This CDR3 is also generated by other DNA sequences in the sample. The chain employs TRBV28 and TRBJ1-5, with D unclear. The length of the CDR3 is 12 residues. V was cut by 6 bases and J by 1 base, with 4 bases left in between. Germline V lookup: CDR1 MDHEN, CDR2 SYDVKM. The CDR3, as DNA: TGTGCCAGCAGAGCAAGCAATCAGCCCCAGCATTTT. Translating gives CASRASNQPQHF.

The chain links TRBV7-3 to TRBJ2-6, with 13 bases fitting TRBD2. Germline loops: CDR1 SGHTA, CDR2 FQGTGA. The CDR3 length is 19 residues. V was pared by 4 bases and J by 0 bases, with 6 bases of the junction left unmatched. CDR3 sequence (DNA): TGTGCCAGCAGCTATGGACTAGCGGGAGTCTCCTCTGGGGCCAACGTCCTGACTTTC. This sequence encodes CASSYGLAGVSSGANVLTF.

The chain carries TRBV10-3 and TRBJ1-4; no reliable D call. Looked up from germline, CDR1 is ENHRY and CDR2 is SYGVKD. Trimming shortened V by 2 bases and J by 8 bases, and 6 bases separated the two germline ends. The length of the CDR3 is 12 residues. CDR3 coding DNA: TGTGCCATCAGTGAGCAGCGGGAAAAACTGTTTTTT. Translation gives CAISEQREKLFF.

This chain connects TRBV28 to TRBJ2-1; 13 positions match TRBD2. The CDR3 covers 17 residues. The ends lost 5 bases at V and 12 bases at J; junction bases unmatched: 16. Germline-derived CDR1 and CDR2 are MDHEN and SYDVKM. As DNA, the CDR3 is TGTGCCAGCAGTCCGCCGGGGGCACTAGCGGGAGGGCCAGGGCAGTTCTTC. Amino acid sequence: CASSPPGALAGGPGQFF. The variable domain in full, completed from reference TRBV28 and TRBJ2-1, reads DVKVTQSSRYLVKRTGEKVFLECVQDMDHENMFWYRQDPGLGLRLIYFSYDVKMKEKGDIPEGYSVSREKKERFSLILESASTNQTSMYLCASSPPGALAGGPGQFFGPGTRLTVL.

V gene TRBV27 combines with J gene TRBJ1-4; maybe TRBD1 (6 bases). The V end was cut by 9 bases, the J end by 11 bases, with 19 bases between. Germline CDR1 MNHEY, CDR2 SMNVEV (reference sequence). The CDR3 is 13 amino acids. The CDR3 here is CASYDRPSRKLFF. For the CDR3, the DNA is TGTGCCAGTTACGACAGGCCCAGTCGGAAACTGTTTTTT. Combining the CDR3 with reference TRBV27 and TRBJ1-4 gives the whole variable domain EAQVTQNPRYLITVTGKKLTVTCSQNMNHEYMSWYRQDPGLGLRQIYYSMNVEVTDKGDVPEGYKVSRKEKRNFPLILESPSPNQTSLYFCASYDRPSRKLFFGSGTQLSVL.

This clone was recorded at least ten times. The rearrangement links TRBV11-3 to TRBJ2-1; TRBD1 agrees at 7 bases. The J segment lost 6 bases and the V segment lost 1 base, leaving 0 bases of the junction unmatched. The V gene's germline CDR1 is SGHNT and CDR2 YENEEA. CDR3 length: 13 residues. The CDR3 region has the DNA TGTGCCAGCAGCTTAGGACAGGGCAATGAGCAGTTCTTC. Amino acids: CASSLGQGNEQFF.

The V gene is TRBV19, the J gene TRBJ2-2; the match to TRBD2 covers 9 bases. CDR3 size: 15 residues. CDR1 LNHDA and CDR2 SQIVND come from the germline V gene (reference sequence). Trimming at V came to 7 bases and at J to 3 bases, leaving 6 bases not matched to a gene. DNA for the CDR3: TGTGCCAGTAAAGGACTAGCGAAAGACACCGGGGAGCTGTTTTTT. It translates to CASKGLAKDTGELFF.

The V call is TRBV21-1, the J call TRBJ2-7; whether TRBD1, the table's D call, matches the DNA was not checked. TRBV21-1 constitutes a pseudogene. CDR3 length: 22 residues. CDR3 protein: CASSKALSGRGSAPPVSYEQYF. For the CDR3, the DNA is TGTGCCAGCAGCAAAGCGCTTTCGGGCAGGGGCTCGGCACCGCCGGTGTCCTACGAGCAGTACTTC.

The CDR3, as DNA: TGTGCCAGCAGACAGGGGGGACTAGCGGCCTACGAGCAGTACTTC. It yields the protein CASRQGGLAAYEQYF. The chain recombines TRBV28 with TRBJ2-7, with 11 bases identical to TRBD2. This CDR3 spans 15 amino acids. The trim removed 6 bases at V and 2 bases at J, leaving 6 bases unmatched. Germline V gives CDR1 MDHEN, CDR2 SYDVKM. The complete variable domain, with remaining parts taken from reference TRBV28 and TRBJ2-7, reads DVKVTQSSRYLVKRTGEKVFLECVQDMDHENMFWYRQDPGLGLRLIYFSYDVKMKEKGDIPEGYSVSREKKERFSLILESASTNQTSMYLCASRQGGLAAYEQYFGPGTRLTVT.

The gene calls are TRBV2 and TRBJ2-3; the D is unclear. Germline values: CDR1 SNHLY, CDR2 FYNNEI. V shed 7 bases and J shed 4 bases, with 18 bases lying between them. This CDR3 contains 15 residues. In DNA, the CDR3 is TGTGCCAGCACCGAGATGGAGTTCGGCCCAGATACGCAGTATTTT. Translation gives CASTEMEFGPDTQYF.

The chain couples TRBV28 to TRBJ1-2; tentative D call: TRBD1 (5 bases). The CDR3 is 14 residues long. Germline loops: CDR1 MDHEN, CDR2 SYDVKM. Trimming took 3 bases from V and 4 from J, leaving 12 bases between them. In nucleotides, the CDR3 is TGTGCCAGCAGTTTGGGGGAGGGTGGCTATGGCTACACCTTC. Residues: CASSLGEGGYGYTF.